This T cell receptor (delta chain) was recovered during a study of DNA immune sequencing with unique molecular identifiers (dated by TCRdb to 2019 to 2021). In terms of the full investigation: Immunomagnetic cell separation was used to enrich gammadelta T cells from buffy coats, and the genomic DNA of the enriched gammadelta T cells was then sequenced. gammadelta T cells were enriched from PBMC of 9 to 11 healthy individuals by fluorescence-activated cell sorting. For the enriched versus non-enriched comparison, approximately 100 ng enriched gammadelta T-cell DNA and about 1 ug non-enriched PBMC DNA were sequenced. The study developed and validated an ultrasensitive DNA-based TRD repertoire sequencing method using PCR-introduced unique molecular identifiers. Validation of the method was performed on synthetic reference molecules and on blood samples from healthy individuals. All donors were healthy individuals, and roughly 11 of the donors were profiled using sorted gammadelta T cells from peripheral blood. General study outcomes and caveats: Novel TRD sequences not targeted by the primers cannot be detected by the primer-based approach. TRD repertoire diversity differed among healthy donors, and several donors were highly oligoclonal, with the top 5 clonotypes making up more than half of productive molecules. Among clonotypes in healthy donors, the most frequent TRD rearrangement was TRDV2 paired with TRDJ1.

Based on its abundance in the sample, this clone is medium-sized (0.01 to 0.1%). Its antigen is not yet known. Nothing much larger sits one base from this clone, and base qualities are not available. The same CDR3 arises from other DNA sequences in this sample as well. Preparation of the library involved multiplex PCR. A 32-plex assay, with primers for all 8 TRDV and 4 TRDJ genes spanning the CDR3, was used to amplify the genomic DNA. A 12-nucleotide UMI was introduced during 2 to 4 barcoding PCR cycles, after which a second PCR was performed with Illumina adapter primers. AMPure XP beads were used to purify the libraries, and library quality was checked on a Fragment Analyzer using the HS NGS Fragment kit. Sequencing was run on an Illumina MiniSeq mid-output kit with around 20% PhiX and 150 cycles of paired-end reads. The source study handled its data this way. MIGEC version 1.2.9 was used to process reads, grouping reads by UMI and building error-corrected consensus sequences. Post-processing used modified VDJtools version 1.2.1 scripts and the tcR R package. For TCRdb, the public reads were processed anew by CATT, and duplicate DNA sequences were folded into one row. These V and J calls derive from TCRdb rather than the authors' analysis. Counted in this sample were some 780 delta-chain clones; over 20% of them appeared once. 45% of the sample is held by the ten biggest clonotypes.

Measured from the cysteine to the phenylalanine, the CDR3 is 20 residues long. Of all the DNA, just the CDR3 is kept, 60 bases in frame from base 1. V was cut back by 0 bases and J by 3 bases, leaving a gap of 26 bases between them. CDR1 and CDR2 (TSWWSYY, QGS) derive from the germline V gene. The sequence was obtained from a human donor in good health. Sequences were obtained from gamma-delta T cells enriched from blood buffy coat, or unenriched PBMCs (not recorded which). The V gene is TRDV1 and the J gene is TRDJ1, and perhaps TRDD3 as D gene, on 6 matching bases. The CDR3 loop reads CALGELPRAWGATRPDKLIF. The nucleotide sequence reads as follows: TGTGCTCTTGGGGAACTACCCAGGGCTTGGGGGGCTACGAGGCCCGATAAACTCATCTTT.